Detailed here is one TCR beta chain. Its antigen has not been determined. No much larger clone exists at a distance of one base, and base qualities are not known. Other DNA sequences of this sample code for an identical CDR3. The library was generated by the immunoSEQ multiplex PCR assay. RNA was extracted from all samples and reverse transcribed into cDNA as template for TCR sequencing. First-strand cDNA was synthesized using SuperScript III with a 2:1 mix of oligo-dT and random hexamers. A synthetic immune receptor repertoire was used to assess amplification bias, and residual bias was removed computationally. The study's processing was this. Raw reads were preprocessed to remove errors, and CDR3 was defined by IMGT conventions from the conserved cysteine to phenylalanine. To get clonality, Shannon entropy was normalized by log2 of the number of productive unique TCRs and the result was subtracted from 1. Scalp TCRbeta sequences were cross-referenced with sorted blood CD4 and CD8 repertoires so that the CD4 or CD8 identity of scalp clones could be inferred. TCRdb took over this immuneACCESS table, retaining in-frame rearrangements with V and J assigned. Such tables are incomplete; in checked studies, under half of the missing clones stem from an unresolved V gene, and the remainder is unexplained. V and J calls and clone size are given by that table; D and trimming were obtained from the DNA. This sample holds 200,000 to 250,000 clones; over 60% were observed only once. Around 4.3% of the sample rests with the top ten.

Trimming takes 1 base from V and 4 bases from J, and the germline ends sit 6 bases apart. Based on the germline V gene, the CDR1 and CDR2 sequences are MGHRA and YSYEKL. Inclusive of the bounding cysteine and phenylalanine, the CDR3 is 13 residues long. The only DNA kept is the CDR3, 39 bases in frame from the first base. The intended sense of this specimen's time point label: around 29 days on oral tofacitinib. The treatment or condition label here, explained by the study, means: oral pan-JAK inhibitor, 5-10 mg twice daily. Peripheral blood and lesional scalp punch biopsies were obtained from patients with alopecia areata. PBMCs were isolated by density centrifugation and stained for CD3, CD4 and CD8, and CD4+ and CD8+ T cells were sorted on a FACSAria. This sample stems from a study of CD8+ T cells in alopecia areata (dated by TCRdb to about 2018). Background for the entire study: Treated patients were enrolled in an open-label pilot trial of oral tofacitinib, 5 to 10 mg twice daily, for moderate-to-severe alopecia areata. On the human side, TCRbeta sequencing was run on scalp tissue and on sorted CD4+ and CD8+ peripheral blood T cells from healthy controls and from alopecia areata patients with either patchy or totalis/universalis disease. Patients received tofacitinib for 6 to 18 months and were then followed off drug for 6 months to check for delayed response and recurrence. The SALT score, which quantifies the percentage of affected scalp surface area, was used to measure disease severity in treated patients. Clonality in the scalp was compared among normal scalp (n=4), patchy alopecia areata scalp (n=8), and alopecia totalis/universalis scalp (n=8). immunoSEQ multiplex PCR using 35 Vbeta forward primers and 13 Jbeta reverse primers was used to amplify TCRbeta CDR3 regions. To study T cell clonal expansion in alopecia areata, the researchers applied high-throughput TCRbeta sequencing to both the C3H/HeJ mouse model and human patients. Biopsies were taken from tofacitinib-treated patients at baseline and again at 4 and 24 weeks into treatment, and several of those patients also had a later scalp biopsy. The RNA source kit depended on sample type: the PAXgene miRNA kit for fixed scalp, the miRNeasy kit for PBMCs, and the RNeasy kit for mouse skin. The full study reports these points: Many expanded lesional clones were found to persist in scalp and blood during tofacitinib treatment, and relapse after treatment cessation may be partly explained by this persistence. Unlike mouse skin, which is dominated by gammadelta T cells, normal human skin has resident alphabeta T cells that are also sequenced, and this complicates analysis of the scalp TCR repertoire. Shared TCR sequences between patients were less evident than in mice, which may be partly attributable to HLA diversity in the patient population. The treated cohort was small, with a single nonresponder, so links between baseline CD8+ expansion and response need larger studies. With tofacitinib, both scalp clonality and the number of expanded CD8+ clones among the top 100 scalp clones went down significantly. Higher clonality and more expanded CD8+ clones were observed in lesional scalp than in normal scalp, particularly in alopecia totalis/universalis, a finding suggestive of antigenic drive.

This sequence was found in a human donor with alopecia areata. The sample was CD4+ T cells sorted from blood, taken at week 4, from a patient treated with tofacitinib. The V gene is TRBV4-1 and the J gene is TRBJ2-3, with the D gene not confidently named. The CDR3: CASSQATADTQYF. The nucleotide sequence is TGCGCCAGCAGCCAAGCTACCGCAGATACGCAGTATTTT.